This T cell receptor beta chain was observed in a study of blood T cell repertoires in COVID-19. Assay used: immunoSEQ multiplex PCR; TCRdb lists only in-frame clones, some missing. Of approximately 76,000 clones listed, over 70% are singletons. V was clipped by 3 bases and J by 3 bases, with 15 bases between them. The CDR3 is 16 amino acids. Germline V gives CDR1 SEHNR, CDR2 FQNEAQ (reference sequence). The source material was peripheral blood. V and J are TRBV7-9 and TRBJ1-5; possibly TRBD1 for D (5 bases). This TCR derives from a woman in her 70s with acute or convalescent COVID-19. The CDR3 nucleotides are TGTGCCAGCAGCTTGGGGGACGGGGGAAACAATCAGCCCCAGCATTTT. Encoded protein: CASSLGDGGNNQPQHF.